The 13 T cell receptor beta chains reported below all come from one sample, sequenced in a study of T cell repertoires in cytomegalovirus infection. One entry per CDR3 protein results from TCRdb running MiXCR on the reads. The repertoire has under 200,000 distinct CDR3 sequences, about a fifth of them found once; the top ten carry roughly 25%. These receptors lack a known antigen. The material was CD8+ T cells from cultured PBMCs, obtained from culture after CMV antigen stimulation. These receptors were obtained from a human donor in good health (CMV status not recorded). Some clones in this sample may be carry-over from other donors' samples.

This clonotype was counted at least ten times. The gene calls are TRBV7-9 and TRBJ2-1; 10 bases agree with TRBD2. The CDR3 runs 15 residues. The germline CDR1 and CDR2 sequences are SEHNR and FQNEAQ (reference sequence). CDR3 in DNA: TGTGCAAGCCGGGGGAGCGGGGGGGCCTACAATGAGCAGTTCTTC. Protein product: CASRGSGGAYNEQFF.

This clonotype has just a few counts. The chain links TRBV4-3 to TRBJ1-1; tentative D call: TRBD1 (6 bases). The CDR3 totals 16 residues. Germline-derived CDR1 and CDR2 are LGHNA and YSLEER. The germline V and J ends were trimmed by 0 bases and 5 bases, with 16 bases remaining between them. Here the CDR3 reads CASSQDRQDFATEAFF. CDR3 bases: TGCGCCAGCAGCCAAGATAGACAGGACTTTGCAACTGAAGCTTTCTTT.

The gene calls are TRBV6-1 and TRBJ2-3; D unclear. This CDR3 contains 17 residues. V lost 6 bases, J lost 5 bases, and 24 bases lay in between. Germline CDR1 reads MNHNS; CDR2 reads SASEGT. CDR3 region: CASRNNELRVVGDTQYF. As DNA, the CDR3 is TGTGCCAGCAGAAACAACGAACTCCGGGTTGTTGGAGATACGCAGTATTTT.

This chain links TRBV10-3 with TRBJ2-7, with D unclear. Germline CDR1 ENHRY, CDR2 SYGVKD. The CDR3 is made up of 13 amino acids. Trimming pared 0 bases from V and 5 bases from J, leaving 8 bases between. This CDR3 reads CAISESVANEQYF. The CDR3 bases are TGTGCCATCAGTGAGTCAGTAGCCAACGAGCAGTACTTC.

This clonotype has only a few counts. V gene TRBV6-5 combines with J gene TRBJ1-6, with D unresolved. The germline V and J ends were trimmed by 7 bases and 4 bases, with 14 bases remaining between them. CDR3 size: 15 residues. Per the germline V gene, CDR1 is MNHEY and CDR2 is SVGAGI. DNA of the CDR3: TGTGCCAGCAAACTGGGGTCGGAATATAATTCACCCCTCCACTTT. Encoded protein: CASKLGSEYNSPLHF.

This clonotype occurred a few times. This chain links TRBV7-2 with TRBJ1-3; D may be TRBD1 (6 bases). The CDR3 covers 17 residues. CDR1 is SGHTA and CDR2 is FQGNSA in the germline V gene. V lost 2 bases and J 0 bases, leaving 14 bases between the germline ends. DNA for the CDR3: TGTGCCAGCAGCTTATGGGGGACACCAAGCTCTGGAAACACCATATATTTT. Amino acid sequence: CASSLWGTPSSGNTIYF.

The rearrangement links TRBV28 to TRBJ1-1, with D uncertain. From germline, CDR1 is MDHEN and CDR2 SYDVKM. The CDR3 totals 14 residues. V was cut by 4 bases and J by 2 bases, with 11 bases left in between. The CDR3 coding sequence is TGTGCCAGCAGTTGGAAGAGGATAAACACTGAAGCTTTCTTT. This gives the protein CASSWKRINTEAFF.

V is TRBV19 and J is TRBJ2-1; TRBD2 agrees at 13 bases. This CDR3 has 17 amino acids. Per germline, CDR1 LNHDA and CDR2 SQIVND (reference sequence). V was pared by 3 bases and J by 8 bases, with 10 bases of the junction left unmatched. CDR3: CASSIISLAGGTYEQFF. CDR3 nucleotide sequence: TGTGCCAGTAGTATTATCTCACTAGCGGGGGGGACCTATGAGCAGTTCTTC. The complete variable domain, with remaining parts taken from reference TRBV19 and TRBJ2-1, reads DGGITQSPKYLFRKEGQNVTLSCEQNLNHDAMYWYRQDPGQGLRLIYYSQIVNDFQKGDIAEGYSVSREKKESFPLTVTSAQKNPTAFYLCASSIISLAGGTYEQFFGPGTRLTVL.

Concerning this clonotype: One end of the junction does not line up with germline, which may come from a read error. V and J are TRBV28 and TRBJ2-7; possible D gene TRBD1, 6 bases. The germline CDR1 and CDR2 sequences are MDHEN and SYDVKM. CDR3 length: 16 amino acids. The CDR3, as DNA: TGTGACAGCAGTTTCCCCCAACGAGGGGGCTCCTACGAGCAGTACTTC. It is translated as CDSSFPQRGGSYEQYF.

This clonotype came up a few times. The chain joins TRBV12-3 or TRBV12-4 to TRBJ1-1; 7 bases are a match to TRBD1. The V and J ends lost 3 bases and 5 bases, in that order; junction bases with no gene match: 15. The CDR3 runs 17 residues. CDR3: CASSFPTAITGVTEAFF. CDR3 coding DNA: TGTGCCAGCAGTTTCCCGACCGCAATTACAGGGGTGACTGAAGCTTTCTTT.

This clonotype was observed a few times. This chain uses TRBV20-1 with TRBJ2-7; 15 nucleotides align to TRBD2. The CDR3 length is 19 residues. Germline CDR1 and CDR2: DFQATT and SNEGSKA (reference sequence). The ends lost 1 base at V and 0 bases at J; junction bases unmatched: 10. The CDR3 bases are TGCAGTGCTAGAGGACAACCGGGACTAGCGGGGGGATTCTCCTACGAGCAGTACTTC. Translated: CSARGQPGLAGGFSYEQYF.

This clonotype came up a few times. This rearrangement joins TRBV7-9 to TRBJ1-2; 8 positions agree with TRBD1. The CDR3 has 14 residues. The germline gives CDR1 SEHNR, CDR2 FQNEAQ (reference sequence). The V and J ends lost 0 bases and 6 bases, in that order; junction bases with no gene match: 3. The CDR3 bases are TGTGCCAGCAGCTTAGCGCTGACAGGGGATGGCTACACCTTC. The encoded protein is CASSLALTGDGYTF.

The chain links TRBV7-8 to TRBJ2-1, with TRBD2 matching over 9 bases. Trimming took 5 bases from V and 2 from J; bases not matched to a gene: 10. The CDR3 is 17 amino acids. Germline values: CDR1 SGHVS, CDR2 FQNEAQ. The CDR3 loop reads CASSQYSGSGTYNEQFF. The DNA of the CDR3 is TGTGCCAGCAGCCAATATAGCGGGAGCGGCACCTACAATGAGCAGTTCTTC. Using reference TRBV7-8 and TRBJ2-1 for the parts outside the CDR3, the full variable domain is GAGVSQSPRYKVAKRGQDVALRCDPISGHVSLFWYQQALGQGPEFLTYFQNEAQLDKSGLPSDRFFAERPEGSVSTLKIQRTQQEDSAVYLCASSQYSGSGTYNEQFFGPGTRLTVL.